Listed here are 8 T cell receptor beta chains from one sample, sequenced in a study of graft-versus-host responses after intestinal transplantation. Data came from immunoSEQ multiplex PCR; TCRdb stores just in-frame clones and leaves some out. In the table there are tens of thousands of clones, around nine tenths of which are singletons. This specimen consisted of PBMCs, obtained 26 days after transplant. Receptor source: a human patient who received an intestinal transplant, so some T cells may come from the graft donor.

This sequence joins TRBV28 and TRBJ1-2; D remains unclear. CDR3 length: 14 residues. Germline CDR1 and CDR2: MDHEN and SYDVKM. The germline V and J ends were trimmed by 2 bases and 4 bases, with 11 bases remaining between them. Here the CDR3 DNA reads TGTGCCAGCAGTTTAGGGCCCATTAGCTATGGCTACACCTTC. Translating gives CASSLGPISYGYTF.

This sequence joins TRBV30 and TRBJ1-2; 7 bases line up with TRBD1. The CDR3 runs 14 residues. The germline gives CDR1 GTSNPN, CDR2 SVGIG (reference sequence). The V gene end was trimmed by 2 bases and the J gene end by 2 bases; junction bases not matched to a gene: 5. The chain's CDR3 is CAWSYRGTNYGYTF. The CDR3 DNA follows: TGTGCCTGGAGTTACAGGGGTACCAACTATGGCTACACCTTC.

This chain uses TRBV9 with TRBJ2-1; weak D call: TRBD2 (5 bases). Trimming left V 0 bases short and J 12 bases short, with 16 bases between. The CDR3 runs 14 residues. Germline assignment: CDR1 SGDLS and CDR2 YYNGEE. CDR3 in DNA: TGTGCCAGCAGCGTAGTCGGCGGGTCTCGACGGCAGTTCTTC. Its protein is CASSVVGGSRRQFF.

V and J are TRBV28 and TRBJ1-5; D is undetermined. Trimming removed 4 bases at V and 9 bases at J, with 10 bases between. Germline assignment: CDR1 MDHEN and CDR2 SYDVKM. The CDR3 covers 12 residues. CDR3 sequence reads: CASSSTRTPQHF. CDR3 DNA: TGTGCCAGCAGTTCCACTAGAACGCCCCAGCATTTT.

The chain links TRBV27 to TRBJ2-7; possible D gene TRBD2, 5 bases. Germline V gene lookup returns CDR1 MNHEY and CDR2 SMNVEV (reference sequence). The CDR3 sequence is 14 residues long. V was cut by 7 bases and J by 6 bases, with 19 bases left in between. The CDR3 sequence: CASTPGTDGPEQYF. CDR3 nucleotides: TGTGCCAGCACCCCGGGAACTGACGGTCCCGAGCAGTACTTC.

The rearrangement links TRBV7-3 to TRBJ2-1, with 11 bases lining up with TRBD2. Germline CDR1 reads SGHTA; CDR2 reads FQGTGA. Trimming cost V 6 bases and J 5 bases; bases outside gene matches: 6. The CDR3 is 15 residues long. The CDR3 DNA reads TGTGCCAGCAGTTTAGCGGGAGGGCTTAACAATGAGCAGTTCTTC. Amino acid sequence: CASSLAGGLNNEQFF.

This clone was seen a single time. The chain combines TRBV19 with TRBJ2-2; D unclear. The CDR3 extends over 17 amino acids. The germline V and J ends were trimmed by 7 bases and 0 bases, with 18 bases remaining between them. The germline V gene has CDR1 LNHDA and CDR2 SQIVND (reference sequence). The CDR3 DNA is TGTGCCAGTACCGCAGCCGAAACAGAGCCGAACACCGGGGAGCTGTTTTTT. Amino acid sequence: CASTAAETEPNTGELFF.

CDR3 DNA sequence: TGTGCCGGGCGAGGAGGGGTGAGGACAGATACGCAGTATTTT. This gives the protein CAGRGGVRTDTQYF. The chain combines TRBV19 with TRBJ2-3, with D possibly matching TRBD2 (6 bases). Trimming took 11 bases from V and 3 from J, leaving 18 bases between them. Germline V gene data show CDR1 as LNHDA and CDR2 as SQIVND (reference sequence). The CDR3 is 14 residues long.